These 6 T cell receptor beta chains originate from one sample sequenced in a study of T cell repertoires in cytomegalovirus infection. No antigens are known for them. MiXCR was run by TCRdb on the reads, yielding one entry per CDR3 protein. In the table there are 450,000 to 550,000 distinct CDR3 sequences, about 42% of which are singletons. Sample: cultured PBMCs, taken from culture after CMV antigen stimulation. The receptor set was obtained from a human donor in good health (CMV status not recorded). Some clones in this sample may be carry-over from other donors' samples.

The rearrangement links TRBV7-2 to TRBJ1-2; D remains ambiguous. The germline gives CDR1 SGHTA, CDR2 FQGNSA. The V gene lost 5 bases and the J gene lost 4 bases, with 14 bases spanning the gap. The CDR3 has 14 residues. In DNA form, the CDR3 reads TGTGCCAGCAGCCTGCGAGGTATTCCCTATGGCTACACCTTC. This gives the protein CASSLRGIPYGYTF.

The count of this clonotype is one. V gene TRBV2 combines with J gene TRBJ2-1; 9 nucleotides agree with TRBD2. The length of the CDR3 is 16 residues. The germline V gene encodes CDR1 SNHLY and CDR2 FYNNEI. V shed 7 bases, J shed 9 bases, and the junction held 16 bases outside the gene matches. CDR3 region: CASNDSREGHSVEQFF. CDR3 sequence (DNA): TGTGCCAGCAATGACTCGCGGGAGGGCCATTCGGTTGAGCAGTTCTTC.

This clonotype was observed once. This rearrangement joins TRBV4-1 to TRBJ2-7; 7 positions agree with TRBD2. Germline CDR1 MGHRA, CDR2 YSYEKL. V was clipped by 1 base and J by 6 bases; unmatched bases: 6. CDR3 length: 14 residues. CDR3 in amino acids: CASSQAGLVGEQYF. Written as DNA, the CDR3 is TGCGCCAGCAGCCAAGCCGGACTAGTTGGCGAGCAGTACTTC.

The chain combines TRBV7-6 with TRBJ2-1, with D perhaps TRBD2 (6 bases). V shed 5 bases and J shed 0 bases, with 26 bases lying between them. The V gene's germline CDR1 is SGHVS and CDR2 FNYEAQ. This CDR3 region has 20 residues. CDR3 in amino acids: CASSPGPRTTKLLSYNEQFF. In DNA, the CDR3 is TGTGCCAGCAGCCCCGGGCCCCGGACTACGAAACTTCTCTCCTACAATGAGCAGTTCTTC.

V gene TRBV2 combines with J gene TRBJ2-7; 8 nucleotides match TRBD2. CDR3 length: 13 residues. Germline-derived CDR1 and CDR2 are SNHLY and FYNNEI. V shed 6 bases, J shed 3 bases, and the junction held 4 bases outside the gene matches. CDR3 protein: CASRARGGYEQYF. DNA for the CDR3: TGTGCCAGCAGAGCCCGGGGGGGCTACGAGCAGTACTTC.

The chain uses TRBV6-6 and TRBJ1-5; 9 nucleotides agree with TRBD1. Germline V CDR1 and CDR2: MNHNY, SVGAGI (reference sequence). The CDR3 extends over 17 amino acids. The junction had 16 bases not matched to a gene; V was cut back by 6 bases and J by 7 bases. The CDR3 DNA sequence: TGTGCCAGCAGAGTTATCGGGGGGACAGGGAGAGTGCAGCCCCAGCATTTT. Its translation: CASRVIGGTGRVQPQHF.